A selection of T cell receptor beta chains follows, all from one sample in a study of cytomegalovirus exposure and HLA in healthy donors. The data were produced by immunoSEQ multiplex PCR, yet TCRdb's version contains in-frame clones alone and is incomplete. Of 63,000 or so clones in the sample, over 75% were seen once. The sequencing sample was made of PBMCs. The receptors here all came from a woman in her twenties or thirties in good health and CMV-seronegative. Each CDR3 is given with its conserved first and last residue. The D gene is left open where the match is weak. Not every row has a clone size; where given, it reads once, few, many or a size class.

.	TRBJ2-1	TRBV30	.	CASERDTDNEQFF	TGTGCCTCAGAGCGGGACACCGACAATGAGCAGTTCTTC
.	TRBJ1-1	TRBV5-1	.	CASSLAGVSTEAFF	TGCGCCAGCAGCTTGGCGGGGGTTAGCACTGAAGCTTTCTTT
.	TRBJ1-1	TRBV28	.	CASSPLYTEAFF	TGTGCCAGCAGCCCCCTTTACACTGAAGCTTTCTTT
.	TRBJ2-1	TRBV29-1	.	CSARSGDYNEQFF	TGCAGCGCCCGATCGGGGGACTACAATGAGCAGTTCTTC
.	TRBJ2-5	TRBV10-3	TRBD1	CAISEPDRGLHETQYF	TGTGCCATCAGTGAGCCGGACAGGGGTTTACACGAGACCCAGTACTTC
.	TRBJ2-6	TRBV9	.	CASLSRGSGANVLTF	TGTGCCAGCCTCTCACGGGGGAGTGGGGCCAACGTCCTGACTTTC
.	TRBJ2-3	TRBV25-1	TRBD2	CASSARGRREGQRDTQYF	TGTGCCAGCAGTGCGCGAGGCAGACGGGAGGGCCAAAGAGATACGCAGTATTTT
.	TRBJ1-1	TRBV5-1	TRBD1	CASSNPGGEAFF	TGCGCCAGCAGCAACCCAGGGGGGGAAGCTTTCTTT
.	TRBJ2-2	TRBV30	.	CAWSQGGNTGELFF	TGTGCCTGGAGTCAGGGGGGGAACACCGGGGAGCTGTTTTTT
.	TRBJ2-2	TRBV11-2	.	CASSAGRGANTGELFF	TGTGCCAGCAGCGCTGGGCGGGGAGCGAACACCGGGGAGCTGTTTTTT
.	TRBJ1-5	TRBV29-1	.	CSVGGVDQPQHF	TGCAGCGTTGGAGGCGTAGACCAGCCCCAGCATTTT
.	TRBJ2-1	TRBV29-1	TRBD2	CSVPKHSSGGWERFF	TGCAGCGTTCCGAAACACTCTAGCGGTGGTTGGGAGCGGTTCTTC
.	TRBJ2-7	TRBV7-9	.	CASRAVGTYEQYF	TGTGCCAGTCGAGCGGTGGGGACCTACGAGCAGTACTTC
.	TRBJ1-1	TRBV7-9	.	CASRNTEAFF	TGTGCCAGCCGGAACACTGAAGCTTTCTTT
.	TRBJ2-7	TRBV4-1	.	CASSQTQTYEQYF	TGCGCCAGCAGCCAAACACAGACATACGAGCAGTACTTC
.	TRBJ1-6	TRBV5-1	.	CASSLWSPDGGSPLHF	TGCGCCAGCAGCTTGTGGTCGCCCGACGGGGGTTCACCCCTCCACTTT
.	TRBJ1-6	TRBV25-1	.	CASTGSSYNSPLHF	TGTGCCAGCACAGGGTCTTCCTATAATTCACCCCTCCACTTT
.	TRBJ1-2	TRBV15	TRBD1	CATSRGGQNYGYTF	TGTGCCACCAGCAGAGGGGGACAGAACTATGGCTACACCTTC
.	TRBJ2-7	TRBV7-9	.	CASSPSTYEQYF	TGTGCCAGCAGCCCCTCTACCTACGAGCAGTACTTC
.	TRBJ1-5	TRBV6-1	TRBD1	CATHLRGGAGQPQHF	TGTGCCACCCACTTGCGAGGGGGCGCGGGTCAGCCCCAGCATTTT
few	TRBJ2-1	TRBV7-6	TRBD2	CASSTGLAGGEQFF	TGTGCCAGCAGCACAGGACTAGCGGGGGGTGAGCAGTTCTTC
.	TRBJ2-2	TRBV7-8	.	CASSLGEWRGRPTGELFF	TGTGCCAGCAGCCTAGGGGAATGGCGGGGGCGGCCGACCGGGGAGCTGTTTTTT
.	TRBJ2-7	TRBV5-6	TRBD2	CASSPRTSGYSYEQYF	TGTGCCAGCAGCCCCCGGACTAGCGGCTACTCCTACGAGCAGTACTTC
.	TRBJ1-5	TRBV4-1	TRBD1	CASSQARDRVNQPQHF	TGCGCCAGCAGCCAAGCACGGGACAGGGTCAATCAGCCCCAGCATTTT
.	TRBJ2-7	TRBV4-1	.	CASSPTSSYEQYF	TGCGCCAGCAGCCCGACTAGCTCCTACGAGCAGTACTTC
.	TRBJ1-2	TRBV7-9	.	CASRGDGYTF	TGTGCCAGCCGGGGGGATGGCTACACCTTC
.	TRBJ2-7	TRBV6-5	TRBD1	CASSYGTGEAEQYF	TGTGCCAGCAGTTACGGGACAGGGGAGGCCGAGCAGTACTTC
once	TRBJ2-3	TRBV10-1	.	CASSVRAASTDTQYF	TGCGCCAGCAGTGTGAGAGCGGCTAGCACAGATACGCAGTATTTT
.	TRBJ2-7	TRBV6-5	TRBD2	CASSYSRSGIGYEQYF	TGTGCCAGCAGTTACTCCCGGAGCGGGATTGGGTACGAGCAGTACTTC
.	TRBJ1-4	TRBV4-1	.	CASSHVQVEKLFF	TGCGCCAGCAGCCATGTACAGGTGGAGAAACTGTTTTTT
few	TRBJ1-2	TRBV4-3	.	CASSQDTATNYGYTF	TGCGCCAGCAGCCAAGACACAGCTACTAACTATGGCTACACCTTC
.	TRBJ2-4	TRBV19	.	CASSREETKNIQYF	TGTGCCAGTAGTAGGGAGGAAACCAAAAACATTCAGTACTTC
.	TRBJ1-2	TRBV7-9	.	CASSLVTGNYGYTF	TGTGCCAGCAGCTTAGTTACAGGGAACTATGGCTACACCTTC
.	TRBJ1-2	TRBV30	TRBD1	CAWSETGYGYTF	TGTGCCTGGAGTGAGACAGGGTATGGCTACACCTTC
few	TRBJ2-3	TRBV30	.	CAWSVNRQGSKYF	TGTGCCTGGAGTGTAAATCGCCAGGGGAGCAAGTATTTT
.	TRBJ1-4	TRBV30	.	CAWSQTNEKLFF	TGTGCCTGGAGCCAGACTAATGAAAAACTGTTTTTT
.	TRBJ1-2	TRBV30	TRBD1	CAWVIRGTGGYGYTF	TGTGCCTGGGTTATACGTGGGACAGGGGGCTATGGCTACACCTTC
.	TRBJ2-7	TRBV28	TRBD1	CASSLTGAAVYEQYF	TGTGCCAGCAGTTTAACAGGGGCTGCGGTTTACGAGCAGTACTTC
.	TRBJ1-1	TRBV2	.	CASTTSGFLAFF	TGTGCCAGCACCACAAGCGGGTTTCTCGCTTTCTTT
.	TRBJ1-1	TRBV7-3	TRBD1	CASSLHRGGTEAFF	TGTGCCAGCAGCTTACACAGGGGGGGGACTGAAGCTTTCTTT
.	TRBJ1-5	TRBV4-2	.	CASSQGLSEWSNQPQHF	TGTGCCAGCAGCCAAGGACTATCCGAGTGGAGCAATCAGCCCCAGCATTTT
.	TRBJ1-5	TRBV5-1	.	CASSLVAGGNQPQHF	TGCGCCAGCAGCTTGGTGGCGGGAGGCAATCAGCCCCAGCATTTT
.	TRBJ2-3	TRBV29-1	.	CSVGKRFLGLSPYTDTQYF	TGCAGCGTCGGGAAGCGGTTCTTAGGACTATCCCCTTACACAGATACGCAGTATTTT
.	TRBJ1-2	TRBV4-1	TRBD1	CASSHVTGPNQIYGYTF	TGCGCCAGCAGCCACGTGACAGGGCCCAATCAAATCTATGGCTACACCTTC
once	TRBJ1-6	TRBV7-9	.	CASSYQGHNSPLHF	TGTGCCAGCAGCTACCAGGGCCATAATTCACCCCTCCACTTT
.	TRBJ2-1	TRBV29-1	TRBD2	CSVLGLAGAYNEQFF	TGCAGCGTCCTAGGACTAGCGGGAGCCTACAATGAGCAGTTCTTC
.	TRBJ2-7	TRBV5-6	TRBD1	CASSLGGTGVEQYF	TGTGCCAGCAGCTTGGGGGGTACAGGGGTCGAGCAGTACTTC
few	TRBJ2-3	TRBV25-1	.	CASSDRMRRANRRDTQYF	TGTGCCAGCAGTGATCGAATGCGGCGGGCGAACCGACGGGATACGCAGTATTTT
.	TRBJ2-3	TRBV7-2	.	CASSRPGTDTQYF	TGTGCCAGCAGCCGTCCCGGCACAGATACGCAGTATTTT